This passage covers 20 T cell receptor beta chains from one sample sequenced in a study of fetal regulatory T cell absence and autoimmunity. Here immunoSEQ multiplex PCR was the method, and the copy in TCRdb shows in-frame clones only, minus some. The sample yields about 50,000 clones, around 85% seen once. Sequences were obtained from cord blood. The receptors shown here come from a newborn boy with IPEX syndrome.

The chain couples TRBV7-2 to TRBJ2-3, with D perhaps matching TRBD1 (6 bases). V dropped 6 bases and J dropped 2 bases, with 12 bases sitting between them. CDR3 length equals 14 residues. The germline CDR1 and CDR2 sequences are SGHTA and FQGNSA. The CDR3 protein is CASRPGTTTDTQYF. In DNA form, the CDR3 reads TGTGCCAGCAGACCCGGGACAACCACAGATACGCAGTATTTT.

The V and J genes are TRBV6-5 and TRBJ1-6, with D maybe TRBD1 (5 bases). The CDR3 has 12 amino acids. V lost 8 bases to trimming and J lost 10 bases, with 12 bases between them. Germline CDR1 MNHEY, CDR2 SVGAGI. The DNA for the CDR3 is TGTGCCAGCGGCGGGGGTCAGTCACCCCTCCACTTT. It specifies CASGGGQSPLHF.

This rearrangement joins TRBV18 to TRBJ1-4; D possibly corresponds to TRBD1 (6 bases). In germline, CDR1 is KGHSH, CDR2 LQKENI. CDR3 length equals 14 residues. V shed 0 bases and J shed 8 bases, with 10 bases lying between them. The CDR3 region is CASSPPDSREKLFF. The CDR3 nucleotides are TGTGCCAGCTCACCACCGGACAGCCGCGAAAAACTGTTTTTT.

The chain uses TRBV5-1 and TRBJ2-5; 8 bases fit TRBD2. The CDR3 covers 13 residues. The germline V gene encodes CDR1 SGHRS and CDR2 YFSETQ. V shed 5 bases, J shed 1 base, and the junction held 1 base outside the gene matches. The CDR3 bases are TGCGCCAGCAGGGCGGGGGGCCAAGAGACCCAGTACTTC. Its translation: CASRAGGQETQYF.

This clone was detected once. The CDR3 sequence: CASRTSGRAGELFF. The CDR3 bases are TGTGCCAGCAGGACTAGCGGGAGGGCCGGGGAGCTGTTTTTT. The J gene is TRBJ2-2, the V gene TRBV6-5, with 14 bases that match TRBD2. The CDR3 is made up of 14 amino acids. Per germline, CDR1 MNHEY and CDR2 SVGAGI. The trim removed 6 bases at V and 6 bases at J, leaving 0 bases unmatched.

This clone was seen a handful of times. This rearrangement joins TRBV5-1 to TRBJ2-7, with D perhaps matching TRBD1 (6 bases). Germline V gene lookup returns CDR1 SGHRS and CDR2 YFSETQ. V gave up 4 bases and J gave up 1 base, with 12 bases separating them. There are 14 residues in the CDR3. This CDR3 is CASSIDRISYEQYF. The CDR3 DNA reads TGCGCCAGCAGCATCGACAGGATTTCCTACGAGCAGTACTTC.

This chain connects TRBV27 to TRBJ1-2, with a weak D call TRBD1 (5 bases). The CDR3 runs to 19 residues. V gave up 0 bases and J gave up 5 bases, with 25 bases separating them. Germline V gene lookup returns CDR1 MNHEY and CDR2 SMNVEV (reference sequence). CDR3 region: CASSLSIATWGRTKYGYTF. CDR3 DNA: TGTGCCAGCAGTTTATCGATCGCTACTTGGGGACGGACAAAGTATGGCTACACCTTC.

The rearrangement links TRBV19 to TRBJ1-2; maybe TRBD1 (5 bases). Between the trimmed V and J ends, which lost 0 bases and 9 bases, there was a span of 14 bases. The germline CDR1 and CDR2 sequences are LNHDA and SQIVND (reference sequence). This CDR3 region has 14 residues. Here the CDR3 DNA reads TGTGCCAGTAGTATAGATCGGTCAGGGTGGCGCTACACCTTC. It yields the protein CASSIDRSGWRYTF.

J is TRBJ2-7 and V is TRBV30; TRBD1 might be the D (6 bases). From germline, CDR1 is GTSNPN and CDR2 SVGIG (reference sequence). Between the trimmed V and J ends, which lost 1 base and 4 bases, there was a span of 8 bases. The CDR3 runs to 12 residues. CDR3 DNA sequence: TGTGCCTGGAGTGATCAGGGGTACGAGCAGTACTTC. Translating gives CAWSDQGYEQYF.

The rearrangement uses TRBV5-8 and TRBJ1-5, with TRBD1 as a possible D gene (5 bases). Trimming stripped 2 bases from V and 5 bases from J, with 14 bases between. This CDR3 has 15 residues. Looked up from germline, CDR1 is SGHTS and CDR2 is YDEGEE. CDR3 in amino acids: CASSFGTGNDQPQHF. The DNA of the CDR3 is TGTGCCAGCAGCTTTGGTACAGGAAACGATCAGCCCCAGCATTTT.

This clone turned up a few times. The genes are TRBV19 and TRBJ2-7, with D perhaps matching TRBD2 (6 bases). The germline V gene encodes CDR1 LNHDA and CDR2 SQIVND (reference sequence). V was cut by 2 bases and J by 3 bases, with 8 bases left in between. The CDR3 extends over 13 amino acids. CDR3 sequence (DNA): TGTGCCAGTAGTATAAAGACTAGCTACGAGCAGTACTTC. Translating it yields CASSIKTSYEQYF.

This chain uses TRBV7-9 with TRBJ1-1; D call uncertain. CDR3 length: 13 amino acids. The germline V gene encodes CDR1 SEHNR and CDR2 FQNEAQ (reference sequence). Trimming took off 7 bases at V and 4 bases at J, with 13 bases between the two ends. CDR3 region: CASTLGGSTEAFF. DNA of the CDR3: TGTGCCAGCACCTTGGGTGGTAGCACTGAAGCTTTCTTT.

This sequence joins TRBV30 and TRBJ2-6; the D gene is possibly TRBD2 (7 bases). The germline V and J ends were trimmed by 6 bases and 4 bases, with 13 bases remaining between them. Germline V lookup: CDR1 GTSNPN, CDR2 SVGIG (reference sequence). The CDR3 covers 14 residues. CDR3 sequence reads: CACKRGAGANVLTF. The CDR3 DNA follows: TGTGCCTGCAAACGGGGGGCCGGGGCCAACGTCCTGACTTTC.

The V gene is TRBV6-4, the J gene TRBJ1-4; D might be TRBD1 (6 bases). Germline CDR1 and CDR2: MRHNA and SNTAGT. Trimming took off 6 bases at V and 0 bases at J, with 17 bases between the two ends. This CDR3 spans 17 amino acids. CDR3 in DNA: TGTGCCAGCAGCAATCCGGACAGAGCTGCAACTAATGAAAAACTGTTTTTT. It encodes CASSNPDRAATNEKLFF.

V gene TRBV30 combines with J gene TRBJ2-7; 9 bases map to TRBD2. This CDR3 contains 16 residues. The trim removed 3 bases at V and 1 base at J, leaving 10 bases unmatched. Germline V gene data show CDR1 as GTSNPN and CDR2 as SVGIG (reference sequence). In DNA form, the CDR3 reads TGTGCCTGGAGCGAAACTCCGGGACTAGCATCCTACGAGCAGTACTTC. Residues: CAWSETPGLASYEQYF.

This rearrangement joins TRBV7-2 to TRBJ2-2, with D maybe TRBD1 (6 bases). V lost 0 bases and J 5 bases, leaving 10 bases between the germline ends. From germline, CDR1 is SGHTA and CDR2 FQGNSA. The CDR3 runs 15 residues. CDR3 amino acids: CASSLAGALTGELFF. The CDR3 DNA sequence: TGTGCCAGCAGCTTAGCGGGGGCCCTTACCGGGGAGCTGTTTTTT.

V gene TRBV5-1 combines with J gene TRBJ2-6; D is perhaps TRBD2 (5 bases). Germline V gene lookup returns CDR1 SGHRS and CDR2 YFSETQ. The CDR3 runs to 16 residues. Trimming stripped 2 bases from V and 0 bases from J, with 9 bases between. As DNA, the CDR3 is TGCGCCAGCAGCTTAAGGAGGTTCTCTGGGGCCAACGTCCTGACTTTC. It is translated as CASSLRRFSGANVLTF.

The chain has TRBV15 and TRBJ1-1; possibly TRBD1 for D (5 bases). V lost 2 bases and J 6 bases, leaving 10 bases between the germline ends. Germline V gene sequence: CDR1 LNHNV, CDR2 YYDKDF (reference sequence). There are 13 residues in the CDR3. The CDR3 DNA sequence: TGTGCCACCAGCAGACGAGGGGTCGCTGAAGCTTTCTTT. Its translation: CATSRRGVAEAFF.

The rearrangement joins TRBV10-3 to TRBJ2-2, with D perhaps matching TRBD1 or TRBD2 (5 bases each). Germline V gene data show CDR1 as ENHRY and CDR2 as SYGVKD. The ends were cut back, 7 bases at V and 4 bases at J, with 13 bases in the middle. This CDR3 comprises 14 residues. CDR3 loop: CAITTRDGTGELFF. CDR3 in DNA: TGTGCCATCACTACCCGGGACGGCACCGGGGAGCTGTTTTTT.

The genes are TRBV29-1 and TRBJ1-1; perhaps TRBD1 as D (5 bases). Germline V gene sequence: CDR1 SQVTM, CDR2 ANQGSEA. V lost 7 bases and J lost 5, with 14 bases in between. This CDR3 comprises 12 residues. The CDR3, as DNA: TGCAGCGCCCGCCAGGGAGGAACTGAAGCTTTCTTT. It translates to CSARQGGTEAFF.